These 10 T cell receptor beta chains came from one sample sequenced in a study of T cell responses to AZD1222 COVID-19 vaccine. The protocol was immunoSEQ multiplex PCR, while the TCRdb copy is restricted to in-frame clones and leaves out a portion. The sample has over 110,000 clones, approximately 94% seen once; the top ten hold approximately 5.4%. This specimen was peripheral blood, taken on day 0 of AZD1222 vaccination. Source of these receptors: an adult in good health.

Regarding this clone: One end of the junction fails to match germline, which may point to a read error. The chain carries TRBV11-2 and TRBJ2-3, with D hard to call. Per the germline V gene, CDR1 is SGHAT and CDR2 is FQNNGV. The length of the CDR3 is 16 residues. The chain's CDR3 is CASNLGPHPGTDTQYF. The CDR3 DNA reads TGTGCCAGCAACTTAGGTCCGCACCCAGGCACAGATACGCAGTATTTT.

The V call is TRBV27, the J call TRBJ2-2, with TRBD2 matching 9 bases. This CDR3 contains 16 residues. V was clipped by 6 bases and J by 4 bases; unmatched bases: 9. Germline assignment: CDR1 MNHEY and CDR2 SMNVEV (reference sequence). CDR3 loop: CASRGPGGGATGELFF. CDR3 nucleotides: TGTGCCAGCAGGGGACCTGGCGGGGGGGCCACCGGGGAGCTGTTTTTT.

The rearrangement joins TRBV27 to TRBJ2-7; D gene unclear. V lost 5 bases and J 5 bases, leaving 13 bases between the germline ends. This CDR3 has 13 amino acids. Germline lookup yields CDR1 MNHEY and CDR2 SMNVEV (reference sequence). CDR3 coding DNA: TGTGCCAGCAGTCCTCGCTTAGTCCACGAGCAGTACTTC. This encodes CASSPRLVHEQYF.

The chain is built from TRBV2 and TRBJ2-4, with unresolved D. Germline lookup yields CDR1 SNHLY and CDR2 FYNNEI. With 0 bases removed from V and 4 bases from J, the gap between germline ends came to 7 bases. The CDR3 is made up of 14 amino acids. The CDR3 sequence is CASSEASGKNIQYF. CDR3 coding DNA: TGTGCCAGCAGTGAAGCGAGTGGGAAAAACATTCAGTACTTC.

The chain combines TRBV12-3 or TRBV12-4 with TRBJ2-7; 7 bases map to TRBD1. The V segment lost 5 bases and the J segment 5 bases; nucleotides outside the gene matches: 6. This CDR3 contains 13 residues. The CDR3 is CASSLQGIDEQYF. CDR3 in DNA: TGTGCCAGCAGTCTACAGGGGATCGACGAGCAGTACTTC.

This rearrangement joins TRBV5-5 to TRBJ2-1; D may be TRBD1 (6 bases). V was cut by 3 bases and J by 0 bases, with 10 bases left in between. CDR1 and CDR2 (germline): SGHKS, YYEKEE (reference sequence). This CDR3 is 15 amino acids long. The CDR3 DNA reads as TGTGCCAGCAGCTATACAGGGAACTCCTACAATGAGCAGTTCTTC. This translates into CASSYTGNSYNEQFF.

This clone was counted a single time. The chain is built from TRBV3-1 (or the pseudogene TRBV3-2) and TRBJ1-6; D remains unclear. The ends were cut back, 0 bases at V and 14 bases at J, with 5 bases in the middle. This CDR3 is built from 11 residues. Germline CDR1 reads LGHDT; CDR2 reads YNNKEL (reference sequence). CDR3 nucleotide sequence: TGTGCCAGCAGCCAAGAGTCAACCCTCCACTTT. This gives the protein CASSQESTLHF.

Only one count was recorded for this clone. The chain employs TRBV28 and TRBJ2-7; 9 bases line up with TRBD1. V trimming: 5 bases; J trimming: 2 bases; junction bases outside the gene matches: 7. Germline loops: CDR1 MDHEN, CDR2 SYDVKM. The CDR3 is 15 residues long. Here the CDR3 reads CASSPPGTGTYEQYF. The CDR3 DNA follows: TGTGCCAGCAGTCCCCCCGGGACAGGGACCTACGAGCAGTACTTC.

The V gene is TRBV5-4, the J gene TRBJ2-3; D is unresolved. The CDR3 spans 15 residues. Per the germline V gene, CDR1 is SGHNT and CDR2 is YYREEE (reference sequence). V dropped 4 bases and J dropped 1 base, with 13 bases sitting between them. Here the CDR3 reads CASSRRQDGTDTQYF. In nucleotides, the CDR3 is TGTGCCAGCAGCCGAAGGCAGGACGGCACAGATACGCAGTATTTT.

The chain combines TRBV29-1 with TRBJ2-1; D perhaps matches TRBD2 (5 bases). There are 14 residues in the CDR3. The ends were cut back, 4 bases at V and 4 bases at J, with 14 bases in the middle. CDR1 is SQVTM and CDR2 is ANQGSEA in the germline V gene. The chain's CDR3 is CSVGRVPLYNEQFF. In DNA form, the CDR3 reads TGCAGCGTTGGGCGGGTCCCTCTATACAATGAGCAGTTCTTC.